Listed below are T cell receptor beta chains from one sample, sequenced in a study of blood T cells in healthy people across ages. TCRdb used MiXCR to reprocess the 5' RACE reads, holding one entry per CDR3 protein. The sample has around 900,000 distinct CDR3 sequences; roughly half are singletons. What was sequenced was blood. The receptor source for this set is a woman aged 55-75 years in good health. Both conserved end residues are part of each CDR3. The order of the fields is J gene, V gene, D gene, CDR3 length, clone size, CDR3 protein, CDR3 DNA. D genes are given only for firm matches. A row's size may be missing; if present it is once, few, many or a size class.

>TRBJ2-2|TRBV28|TRBD2|16|few
CASSSISGGSTGELFF
TGTGCCAGCAGTTCTATAAGCGGGGGGAGTACCGGGGAGCTGTTTTTT
>TRBJ2-7|TRBV29-1|TRBD1|13|few
CSVLRTGDSEQYF
TGCAGCGTGTTGCGGACAGGGGACAGCGAGCAGTACTTC
>TRBJ1-5|TRBV2|TRBD1|15|few
CASSESRTGVQPQHF
TGTGCCAGCAGTGAATCTAGGACAGGGGTCCAGCCCCAGCATTTT
>TRBJ1-1|TRBV25-1|.|14|.
CASRGAGAGTEAFF
TGTGCCAGCAGAGGGGCGGGGGCCGGAACTGAAGCTTTCTTT
>TRBJ1-5|TRBV28|.|15|.
CASSLFQGSGQPQHF
TGTGCCAGCAGTTTATTCCAGGGGTCGGGTCAGCCCCAGCATTTT
>TRBJ2-3|TRBV20-1|TRBD2|18|.
CSARKPNLAGSTSDTQYF
TGCAGTGCTAGGAAACCGAACTTAGCGGGGAGCACATCGGATACGCAGTATTTT
>TRBJ2-2|TRBV5-1|.|20|.
CASSRVLTGGGSANTGELFF
TGCGCCAGCAGCAGGGTCTTAACGGGGGGCGGAAGCGCGAACACCGGGGAGCTGTTTTTT
>TRBJ1-1|TRBV7-9|.|14|.
CASSTIQGRTEAFF
TGTGCCAGCAGCACCATCCAGGGGAGGACTGAAGCTTTCTTT
>TRBJ2-7|TRBV20-1|TRBD2|15|.
CSATLSGATAYEQYF
TGCAGTGCTACCCTTAGCGGGGCAACTGCCTACGAGCAGTACTTC
>TRBJ2-7|TRBV6-5|TRBD2|18|few
CASSYGLAGGSLSYEQYF
TGTGCCAGCAGTTATGGACTAGCGGGAGGGTCCCTTTCCTACGAGCAGTACTTC
>TRBJ2-7|TRBV7-8|TRBD1|19|.
CASSLSIYGPGQGAWEQYF
TGTGCCAGCAGCTTATCCATTTACGGGCCGGGACAGGGGGCATGGGAGCAGTACTTC
>TRBJ1-4|TRBV5-6|.|16|.
CASSITTGSGNEKLFF
TGTGCCAGCAGCATAACCACAGGGTCCGGGAATGAAAAACTGTTTTTT
>TRBJ2-5|TRBV7-2|TRBD2|18|few
CASSLVGLAGGPRETQYF
TGTGCCAGCAGCTTAGTTGGACTAGCGGGAGGGCCCCGAGAGACCCAGTACTTC
>TRBJ2-2|TRBV28|TRBD1|14|.
CASRGGAGTGELFF
TGTGCCAGCAGAGGGGGCGCCGGCACCGGGGAGCTGTTTTTT
>TRBJ1-1|TRBV29-1|.|11|.
CSVEYSTEAFF
TGCAGCGTTGAATATAGCACTGAAGCTTTCTTT
>TRBJ2-1|TRBV6-5|TRBD2|14|.
CASRTSGSPEEQFF
TGTGCCAGCAGAACTAGCGGGAGCCCCGAAGAGCAGTTCTTC
>TRBJ1-2|TRBV4-1|.|17|.
CASSQPLRQAGGYGYTF
TGCGCCAGCAGCCAACCCCTCCGGCAGGCAGGAGGCTATGGCTACACCTTC
>TRBJ1-1|TRBV7-9|TRBD1|17|.
CASRPLAPGQGNTEAFF
TGTGCCAGCAGGCCTTTAGCCCCCGGACAGGGGAACACTGAAGCTTTCTTT
>TRBJ1-2|TRBV12-3/TRBV12-4|TRBD1|13|.
CASSRDRVHGYTF
TGTGCCAGCAGCCGCGACAGGGTCCATGGCTACACCTTC
>TRBJ2-1|TRBV20-1|TRBD2|16|.
CSARSGLAGIYNEQFF
TGCAGTGCCCGATCGGGACTAGCGGGGATCTACAATGAGCAGTTCTTC
>TRBJ1-2|TRBV7-9|TRBD1|14|few
CASSLTGTEYGYTF
TGTGCCAGCAGCTTGACCGGGACAGAGTATGGCTACACCTTC
>TRBJ2-3|TRBV2|TRBD2|15|.
CASSKREGRTDTQYF
TGTGCCAGCAGCAAGCGGGAGGGCCGGACAGATACGCAGTATTTT
>TRBJ2-5|TRBV20-1|.|15|few
CSARDSDTGGETQYF
TGCAGTGCTAGAGATAGCGACACCGGAGGAGAGACCCAGTACTTC
>TRBJ2-7|TRBV27|.|14|.
CASSLSRRSYEQYF
TGTGCCAGCAGCTTATCCCGACGGTCCTACGAGCAGTACTTC
>TRBJ2-7|TRBV7-8|TRBD2|20|.
CASSRTSTIVSGLAAYEQYF
TGTGCCAGCAGCAGGACATCGACCATCGTATCGGGACTAGCGGCCTACGAGCAGTACTTC
>TRBJ2-3|TRBV28|TRBD2|14|few
CASLREVGTDTQYF
TGTGCCAGCCTTCGGGAGGTCGGGACAGATACGCAGTATTTT
>TRBJ2-7|TRBV3-1|.|12|few
CASSPPIGEQYF
TGTGCCAGCAGCCCTCCCATAGGCGAGCAGTACTTC
>TRBJ2-7|TRBV4-3|.|17|.
CASSQEAFKHSSYEQYF
TGCGCCAGCAGCCAGGAGGCGTTCAAACATAGCTCCTACGAGCAGTACTTC
>TRBJ2-7|TRBV2|TRBD2|16|few
CASSGTSGRGYYEQYF
TGTGCCAGCAGTGGGACTAGCGGGAGGGGTTACTACGAGCAGTACTTC
>TRBJ2-3|TRBV7-3|.|14|.
CASSAGRVTDTQYF
TGTGCCAGCAGCGCGGGCAGGGTGACAGATACGCAGTATTTT
>TRBJ2-3|TRBV18|.|16|few
CASSPLSGKGSDTQYF
TGTGCCAGCTCACCACTCTCGGGAAAGGGATCAGATACGCAGTATTTT
>TRBJ2-3|TRBV7-9|.|14|few
CASSLIGQADTQYF
TGTGCCAGCAGCTTGATTGGGCAAGCAGATACGCAGTATTTT
>TRBJ2-5|TRBV29-1|TRBD2|15|.
CSVIPGGLPQETQYF
TGCAGCGTCATTCCGGGGGGACTACCCCAAGAGACCCAGTACTTC
>TRBJ2-3|TRBV5-1|.|14|once
CASSFGWRGDTQYF
TGCGCCAGCAGCTTTGGCTGGAGGGGAGATACGCAGTATTTT
>TRBJ1-5|TRBV20-1|TRBD1|13|.
CTRKGQINQPQHF
TGCACTAGAAAGGGACAGATCAATCAGCCCCAGCATTTT
>TRBJ2-3|TRBV12-3/TRBV12-4|TRBD1|15|.
CASSLRGTGRDTQYF
TGTGCCAGCAGTTTAAGGGGGACAGGGAGAGATACGCAGTATTTT
>TRBJ2-3|TRBV28|TRBD2|14|.
CASSFGGRADTQYF
TGTGCCAGCAGTTTCGGCGGGAGAGCAGATACGCAGTATTTT
>TRBJ2-5|TRBV20-1|.|13|.
CSARSPTGETQYF
TGCAGTGCTAGGTCGCCTACCGGAGAGACCCAGTACTTC
>TRBJ2-3|TRBV6-1|.|13|many
CASSEGGTAPQYF
TGTGCCAGCAGTGAAGGCGGGACAGCACCGCAGTATTTT
>TRBJ2-5|TRBV15|.|14|.
CATSRDGGLETQYF
TGTGCCACCAGCAGAGACGGGGGGCTGGAGACCCAGTACTTC
>TRBJ2-7|TRBV29-1|.|12|few
CSVKQGFFEQYF
TGCAGCGTAAAACAGGGTTTCTTCGAGCAGTACTTC
>TRBJ2-7|TRBV29-1|TRBD2|14|few
CSVLGLAVGYEQYF
TGCAGCGTCCTTGGACTAGCGGTCGGCTACGAGCAGTACTTC
>TRBJ2-3|TRBV30|TRBD2|14|.
CAWYHSGVTDTQYF
TGTGCCTGGTACCATAGCGGGGTCACAGATACGCAGTATTTT
>TRBJ2-5|TRBV5-4|.|13|.
CASSSNRRETQYF
TGTGCCAGCAGCAGCAACAGAAGAGAGACCCAGTACTTC
>TRBJ1-1|TRBV29-1|.|14|.
CSVGVGAVNTEAFF
TGCAGCGTAGGTGTGGGGGCAGTGAACACTGAAGCTTTCTTT
>TRBJ2-1|TRBV6-4|.|19|.
CASSEFAPTRTRGDDEQFF
TGTGCCAGCAGTGAGTTCGCCCCTACCCGGACTCGAGGGGACGATGAGCAGTTCTTC
>TRBJ2-1|TRBV4-2|.|14|.
CASSQEFGGSEQFF
TGTGCCAGCAGCCAAGAATTTGGGGGCAGCGAGCAGTTCTTC
>TRBJ2-3|TRBV6-6|TRBD2|16|.
CASSYSAPGGADTQYF
TGTGCCAGCAGTTACTCGGCCCCTGGGGGGGCAGATACGCAGTATTTT
>TRBJ2-2|TRBV12-3/TRBV12-4|TRBD2|14|.
CASKPSGYTGELFF
TGTGCCAGTAAACCTAGCGGATACACCGGGGAGCTGTTTTTT
>TRBJ2-1|TRBV12-3/TRBV12-4|.|12|.
CASSRASNEQFF
TGTGCCAGCAGCCGGGCCAGCAATGAGCAGTTCTTC
>TRBJ1-1|TRBV20-1|TRBD1|14|few
CSAQGPGGDTEAFF
TGCAGTGCCCAGGGGCCAGGGGGGGACACTGAAGCTTTCTTT
>TRBJ2-3|TRBV29-1|.|15|.
CSVGASVRGKDTQYF
TGCAGCGTTGGGGCTAGCGTGAGGGGTAAAGATACGCAGTATTTT
>TRBJ2-1|TRBV20-1|TRBD1|13|few
CSAWGTAYNEQFF
TGCAGTGCCTGGGGGACAGCCTACAATGAGCAGTTCTTC